One sample yielded the 30 T cell receptor beta chains listed below, sequenced in a study of graft-versus-host responses after intestinal transplantation. Libraries were prepared by immunoSEQ multiplex PCR; TCRdb keeps only in-frame clonotypes and omits some of them. The repertoire holds tens of thousands of clones, around 85% seen once, with around a fifth in the top ten. The antigens for these receptors are not known. This specimen consisted of unstimulated CD8+ T cells sorted from spleen or lymph node cells, obtained before intestinal transplant. These receptors all stem from a human donor who received an intestinal transplant.

The chain links TRBV27 to TRBJ2-5, with TRBD2 as a possible D gene (5 bases). V lost 4 bases and J 1 base, leaving 7 bases between the germline ends. CDR1 is MNHEY and CDR2 is SMNVEV in the germline V gene (reference sequence). CDR3 length: 13 residues. The CDR3 here is CASSWAGQETQYF. The CDR3 nucleotides read TGTGCCAGCAGTTGGGCGGGCCAAGAGACCCAGTACTTC.

In its sample, this clone was seen once. The J gene is TRBJ1-2, the V gene TRBV28; unclear D gene. The CDR3 has 13 amino acids. Trimming pared 5 bases from V and 3 bases from J, leaving 10 bases between. In germline, CDR1 is MDHEN, CDR2 SYDVKM. CDR3 DNA sequence: TGTGCCAGCAGTCGTACGGAGGACTATGGCTACACCTTC. Translating it yields CASSRTEDYGYTF.

This chain uses TRBV7-9 with TRBJ1-3; weak D call: TRBD1 (5 bases). Germline lookup yields CDR1 SEHNR and CDR2 FQNEAQ (reference sequence). Between the trimmed V and J ends, which lost 2 bases and 0 bases, there was a span of 8 bases. The CDR3 runs to 15 residues. CDR3 residues: CASSLPGDSGNTIYF. CDR3 bases: TGTGCCAGCAGCTTACCGGGGGACTCTGGAAACACCATATATTTT.

The chain uses TRBV19 and TRBJ2-7, with 7 bases identical to TRBD1. The CDR3 has 15 amino acids. V was clipped by 2 bases and J by 1 base; unmatched bases: 5. In germline, CDR1 is LNHDA, CDR2 SQIVND (reference sequence). CDR3: CASSISGTDSYEQYF. CDR3 coding DNA: TGTGCCAGTAGTATAAGTGGGACAGATTCCTACGAGCAGTACTTC.

The chain couples TRBV5-5 to TRBJ2-2; D is unclear. Trimming took off 1 base at V and 0 bases at J, with 13 bases between the two ends. The CDR3 sequence is 17 residues long. Per germline, CDR1 SGHKS and CDR2 YYEKEE (reference sequence). The CDR3 loop is CASSLPYVFANTGELFF. The CDR3 DNA sequence: TGTGCCAGCAGCTTGCCCTACGTATTCGCGAACACCGGGGAGCTGTTTTTT.

This clone was observed a handful of times. This chain links TRBV5-6 with TRBJ2-7; possibly TRBD1 for D (5 bases). V was pared by 0 bases and J by 3 bases, with 7 bases between. The germline V gene has CDR1 SGHDT and CDR2 YYEEEE. The CDR3 is made up of 13 amino acids. Here the CDR3 reads CASSLVRGYEQYF. CDR3 nucleotide sequence: TGTGCCAGCAGCTTGGTTAGGGGCTACGAGCAGTACTTC.

V is TRBV4-2 and J is TRBJ1-3; D is perhaps TRBD1 (5 bases). CDR3 length equals 20 residues. With 5 bases removed from V and 1 base from J, the gap between germline ends came to 27 bases. Germline assignment: CDR1 LGHNA and CDR2 YNFKEQ. The CDR3 DNA sequence: TGTGCCAGCAGCTCCAGGGACTGGGGCCTCCCCATTCCATCTGGAAACACCATATATTTT. Translated, it gives CASSSRDWGLPIPSGNTIYF.

The chain links TRBV9 to TRBJ1-2; the match to TRBD1 covers 9 bases. Germline assignment: CDR1 SGDLS and CDR2 YYNGEE. This CDR3 contains 15 residues. The J segment lost 5 bases and the V segment lost 4 bases, leaving 9 bases of the junction unmatched. CDR3 nucleotide sequence: TGTGCCAGCAGCCCAAACCCGACAGGGGGATATGGCTACACCTTC. Its translation is CASSPNPTGGYGYTF.

This clone was counted only a few times. The V call is TRBV6-6, the J call TRBJ1-3, with D uncertain. CDR3 length: 15 amino acids. Trimming took 0 bases from V and 4 from J, leaving 10 bases between them. Germline-derived CDR1 and CDR2 are MNHNY and SVGAGI (reference sequence). In DNA, the CDR3 is TGTGCCAGCAGTTACTCATCCGGGGTCGGAAACACCATATATTTT. As protein: CASSYSSGVGNTIYF.

The chain is built from TRBV10-3 and TRBJ2-1; the match to TRBD2 covers 8 bases. The CDR3 consists of 14 residues. Germline CDR1 and CDR2: ENHRY and SYGVKD. With V trimmed by 7 bases and J by 4 bases, 6 bases remained unmatched. The DNA of the CDR3 is TGTGCCATCATGGCGGGGGGAGATTACAATGAGCAGTTCTTC. The encoded protein is CAIMAGGDYNEQFF.

This chain joins TRBV7-2 and TRBJ1-4, with 10 bases lining up with TRBD1. The CDR3 is 15 amino acids. In germline, CDR1 is SGHTA, CDR2 FQGNSA. Trimming at V came to 5 bases and at J to 8 bases, leaving 8 bases not matched to a gene. The CDR3 protein is CASSLGTGVSEKLFF. Written as DNA, the CDR3 is TGTGCCAGCAGCCTTGGGACAGGGGTTAGCGAAAAACTGTTTTTT.

A note on this clone: Germline and junction disagree at one end, which may indicate a read error. This chain uses TRBV7-7 with TRBJ2-3, with D possibly matching TRBD2 (6 bases). There are 13 residues in the CDR3. The V gene's germline CDR1 is SSHAT and CDR2 FNYEAQ (reference sequence). The CDR3 bases are TGTGCTAGCAGCTACGGGACTCAAGATACGCAGTATTTT. Its protein product is CASSYGTQDTQYF.

The chain uses TRBV11-2 and TRBJ1-2, with unresolved D. The CDR3 is 12 amino acids. Germline V CDR1 and CDR2: SGHAT, FQNNGV. With 8 bases removed from V and 8 bases from J, the gap between germline ends came to 15 bases. CDR3: CASGGSTLGYTF. In nucleotides, the CDR3 is TGTGCCAGCGGAGGGAGCACTTTGGGCTACACCTTC.

This clone was picked up a small number of times. This chain uses TRBV6-1 with TRBJ2-7; TRBD2 agrees at 14 bases. CDR1 is MNHNS and CDR2 is SASEGT in the germline V gene. This CDR3 spans 15 amino acids. The J segment lost 3 bases and the V segment lost 7 bases, leaving 5 bases of the junction unmatched. The CDR3 loop is CASKGLAGAGYEQYF. The CDR3 bases are TGTGCCAGCAAGGGACTAGCGGGAGCCGGCTACGAGCAGTACTTC.

The chain carries TRBV27 and TRBJ2-7; tentatively, D is TRBD1 (5 bases). The V end was cut by 6 bases, the J end by 6 bases, with 15 bases between. The CDR3 loop spans 13 amino acids. Germline loops: CDR1 MNHEY, CDR2 SMNVEV (reference sequence). The chain's CDR3 is CASSRDSLGEQYF. The CDR3 bases are TGTGCCAGCAGCCGCGACAGCCTGGGCGAGCAGTACTTC.

The chain combines TRBV7-9 with TRBJ2-3, with D possibly matching TRBD2 (5 bases). Germline CDR1 SEHNR, CDR2 FQNEAQ (reference sequence). Trimming took off 2 bases at V and 6 bases at J, with 12 bases between the two ends. CDR3 length: 14 amino acids. CDR3 loop: CASSLRLNVDTQYF. CDR3 DNA sequence: TGTGCCAGCAGCTTAAGACTAAATGTCGATACGCAGTATTTT.

The chain uses TRBV2 and TRBJ1-4; TRBD1 matches 7 bases. V lost 5 bases and J lost 2; bases outside the gene matches: 8. This CDR3 contains 16 residues. Per germline, CDR1 SNHLY and CDR2 FYNNEI. This chain's CDR3 is CASSPVKGQTNEKLFF. The CDR3 DNA reads TGTGCCAGCAGTCCCGTCAAGGGACAGACTAATGAAAAACTGTTTTTT.

This clone showed up just once. This chain connects TRBV6-6 to TRBJ2-1; D is ambiguous. The CDR3 covers 12 residues. V was cut by 2 bases and J by 8 bases, with 7 bases left in between. From germline, CDR1 is MNHNY and CDR2 SVGAGI (reference sequence). The CDR3 bases are TGTGCCAGCAGTTACCCCGGAGATGAGCAGTTCTTC. As protein: CASSYPGDEQFF.

V usage is TRBV5-6 and J usage is TRBJ1-1; TRBD1 matches at 10 bases. With V trimmed by 0 bases and J by 3 bases, 5 bases remained unmatched. The CDR3 is 16 amino acids. Germline assignment: CDR1 SGHDT and CDR2 YYEEEE. The CDR3 DNA reads as TGTGCCAGCAGCTTGGGGGCCGGGACAGGGGACACTGAAGCTTTCTTT. Amino acid sequence: CASSLGAGTGDTEAFF.

The chain joins TRBV20-1 to TRBJ1-1; no reliable D call. This CDR3 is 11 amino acids long. Trimming pared 5 bases from V and 6 bases from J, leaving 10 bases between. CDR1 and CDR2 from the germline V gene are DFQATT and SNEGSKA (reference sequence). CDR3: CSALEGPEAFF. In nucleotides, the CDR3 is TGCAGTGCTTTGGAGGGCCCTGAAGCTTTCTTT.

The chain employs TRBV9 and TRBJ2-3, with TRBD2 matching over 13 bases. The CDR3 runs 20 residues. CDR1 is SGDLS and CDR2 is YYNGEE in the germline V gene. J was trimmed by 5 bases and V by 3 bases; bases with no gene match: 18. CDR3 coding DNA: TGTGCCAGCAGCGCACGGACTAGCGGGAGTCGCCCTCACACCTTAGATACGCAGTATTTT. Protein product: CASSARTSGSRPHTLDTQYF.

The chain couples TRBV12-5 to TRBJ1-2; a weak D match, TRBD1 (6 bases). The germline V gene has CDR1 LGHNT and CDR2 FRNRAP. This CDR3 spans 14 amino acids. V was clipped by 3 bases and J by 3 bases, with 11 bases between them. The CDR3 DNA sequence: TGTGCTAGTGGTTTCCCGGACAGTTACTATGGCTACACCTTC. It translates to CASGFPDSYYGYTF.

CDR3 DNA: TGTGCCAGCAGTTCGGGTAATGAGCAGTTCTTC. It encodes CASSSGNEQFF. V gene TRBV27 combines with J gene TRBJ2-1; no reliable D call. The V end lost 4 bases, the J end lost 7 bases, and 5 bases lay between the germline ends. Germline CDR1 reads MNHEY; CDR2 reads SMNVEV (reference sequence). This CDR3 comprises 11 residues.

This clone counts as medium-sized. The chain carries TRBV4-1 and TRBJ1-2; 7 bases are a match to TRBD1. Germline CDR1 reads MGHRA; CDR2 reads YSYEKL. The CDR3 contains 14 residues. V lost 4 bases, J lost 8 bases, and 10 bases stayed unmatched. The CDR3 DNA is TGCGCCAGCAGCCCGAGTGAGGGGGCAGGGGGCTACACCTTC. Translating gives CASSPSEGAGGYTF.

This clone was seen more than once but under ten times. The CDR3 DNA sequence: TGTGCCAGCAGCGCGAGAGAACAGGGGTCGGGGGCCAACGTCCTGACTTTC. Protein product: CASSAREQGSGANVLTF. The chain is built from TRBV7-8 and TRBJ2-6; 7 nucleotides align to TRBD1. In germline, CDR1 is SGHVS, CDR2 FQNEAQ. This CDR3 is 17 amino acids long. The V segment lost 5 bases and the J segment 4 bases; nucleotides outside the gene matches: 11.

This clone is classed as medium-sized. This chain uses TRBV29-1 with TRBJ2-7; TRBD1 might be the D (5 bases). Trimming took off 3 bases at V and 5 bases at J, with 11 bases between the two ends. Germline V CDR1 and CDR2: SQVTM, ANQGSEA. The CDR3 consists of 12 residues. CDR3 in DNA: TGCAGCGTTGATTTGGGGCTCCACGAGCAGTACTTC. Amino acids: CSVDLGLHEQYF.

The V and J genes are TRBV27 and TRBJ2-7; possibly TRBD2 for D (7 bases). Germline CDR1 reads MNHEY; CDR2 reads SMNVEV (reference sequence). V was clipped by 3 bases and J by 0 bases, with 12 bases between them. The length of the CDR3 is 15 residues. The CDR3 loop reads CASSFGGPSSYEQYF. The DNA of the CDR3 is TGTGCCAGCAGTTTCGGGGGGCCCAGCTCCTACGAGCAGTACTTC.

The chain couples TRBV7-9 to TRBJ2-7, with 9 bases matching TRBD1. CDR3 size: 15 residues. CDR1 and CDR2 (germline): SEHNR, FQNEAQ (reference sequence). The trim removed 5 bases at V and 4 bases at J, leaving 9 bases unmatched. The CDR3 DNA reads as TGTGCCAGCAGCCCATGGGACAGGGCTACGTACGAGCAGTACTTC. It yields the protein CASSPWDRATYEQYF.

This clone was counted only a few times. The chain uses TRBV4-2 and TRBJ2-1; the D gene is possibly TRBD2 (5 bases). V lost 2 bases to trimming and J lost 9 bases, with 14 bases between them. This CDR3 region has 14 residues. From germline, CDR1 is LGHNA and CDR2 YNFKEQ. The DNA of the CDR3 is TGTGCCAGCAGCCAAATGGACTCGACCAGTGAGCAGTTCTTC. It translates to CASSQMDSTSEQFF.

The chain employs TRBV5-1 and TRBJ2-5, with TRBD1 matching over 7 bases. Near its end, the DNA agrees better with TRBJ2-7, so the J call may be wrong. From germline, CDR1 is SGHRS and CDR2 YFSETQ. There are 14 residues in the CDR3. The CDR3 DNA reads as TGCGCCAGCAGCTTCGTACAGGGGATGGGCGAGCAGTACTTC. It codes for CASSFVQGMGEQYF.